These T cell receptor beta chains were read from a single sample in a study of blood T cell repertoires in COVID-19. The data were produced by immunoSEQ multiplex PCR, yet TCRdb's version contains in-frame clones alone and is incomplete. Of about 58,000 clones in the sample, about 88% are singletons; the top ten hold roughly an eighth. The sample comprised peripheral blood. The source of these receptors is a woman aged 60 to 75 with active COVID-19. The CDR3 runs from the conserved cysteine through the conserved F or W. The D gene is left open where the match is weak. Part of the rows lack a size; the others show once, few, many or a class for expanded clones.

TRBD1	TRBV19	TRBJ2-2	NA	TGTGCCAGTAGGAGAACAGGGGCGGGGAACACCGGGGAGCTGTTTTTT	CASRRTGAGNTGELFF
NA	TRBV7-2	TRBJ1-4	NA	TGTGCCAGCAGCTCTGCCCCAGTGGGGCAAAAACTGTTTTTT	CASSSAPVGQKLFF
TRBD2	TRBV7-8	TRBJ2-3	once	TGTGCCAGCAGCTCATCTAGCGGGGGGGCAACAGATACGCAGTATTTT	CASSSSSGGATDTQYF
TRBD2	TRBV9	TRBJ2-1	NA	TGTGCCAGCAGCGTAGTAGGGACTAGCGGGGGTTTCAATGAGCAGTTCTTC	CASSVVGTSGGFNEQFF
NA	TRBV3-1/TRBV3-2	TRBJ1-6	NA	TGTGCCAGCAGCCATTCCCAAACACGGGCTAGCGGTTCACCCCTCCACTTT	CASSHSQTRASGSPLHF
TRBD1	TRBV5-6	TRBJ2-7	NA	TGTGCCAGCAGCTTGCAAAAGGCTGGACTGCGGGACAGGGTCTACGAGCAGTACTTC	CASSLQKAGLRDRVYEQYF
TRBD1	TRBV3-1/TRBV3-2	TRBJ2-2	NA	TGTGCCAGCAGCCCCCGGGACAGGACCGGGGAGCTGTTTTTT	CASSPRDRTGELFF
NA	TRBV6-6	TRBJ2-1	NA	TGTGCCAGCAGTTACGCTGGTAGCGGTGAGCAGTTCTTC	CASSYAGSGEQFF
NA	TRBV10-3	TRBJ2-1	NA	TGTGCCATCAGTGAGTCACAGGTGGGCTCCTACAATGAGCAGTTCTTC	CAISESQVGSYNEQFF
NA	TRBV5-5	TRBJ2-2	NA	TGTGCCAGCAGCTCATTGGGAGGCTCAGGGAACACCGGGGAGCTGTTTTTT	CASSSLGGSGNTGELFF
NA	TRBV7-6	TRBJ2-7	NA	TGTGCCAGCAGCTTAGTGCCTCGGGGGTCGACCCTCTCCTACGAGCAGTACTTC	CASSLVPRGSTLSYEQYF
NA	TRBV6-6	TRBJ1-1	few	TGTGCCAGCAATATGGCAGACACTGAAGCTTTCTTT	CASNMADTEAFF
TRBD1	TRBV29-1	TRBJ1-5	few	TGCAGCGTGGGGACAGGCCTCAATCAGCCCCAGCATTTT	CSVGTGLNQPQHF
TRBD2	TRBV19	TRBJ2-1	NA	TGTGCCAGTAGTATGCTAGCGGGGGGCTTCTACAATGAGCAGTTCTTC	CASSMLAGGFYNEQFF
TRBD1	TRBV5-5	TRBJ1-1	NA	TGTGCCAGCAGCCCATTGACAGGGACGGTCACTGAAGCTTTCTTT	CASSPLTGTVTEAFF
NA	TRBV4-2	TRBJ2-7	NA	TGTGCCAGCAGCCAAACGGGGGTAGAAGAGCAGTACTTC	CASSQTGVEEQYF
TRBD1	TRBV28	TRBJ1-2	NA	TGTGCCAGCAGTTTCTACGGACAGGGGGCCGATGGCTACACCTTC	CASSFYGQGADGYTF
NA	TRBV9	TRBJ2-4	NA	TGTGCCAGCAGCGTCACCCAAGTAGACATTCAGTACTTC	CASSVTQVDIQYF
NA	TRBV15	TRBJ2-2	NA	TGTGCCACCAGCATTTACAGGGTTCCCGGGGAGCTGTTTTTT	CATSIYRVPGELFF
TRBD2	TRBV3-1/TRBV3-2	TRBJ2-1	NA	TGTGCCAGCAGCCAGACTAGCGGGGGATACAATGAGCAGTTCTTC	CASSQTSGGYNEQFF
NA	TRBV19	TRBJ2-2	NA	TGTGCCAGTAGTATTCGCCAGGGGAACACCGGGGAGCTGTTTTTT	CASSIRQGNTGELFF
NA	TRBV15	TRBJ1-6	NA	TGTGCCACCAGCGGCCCCCCAGGGTCACCCCTCCACTTT	CATSGPPGSPLHF
NA	TRBV5-1	TRBJ1-3	few	TGCGCCAGCAGCTTGGCGGCGGCCTCTGGAAACACCATATATTTT	CASSLAAASGNTIYF